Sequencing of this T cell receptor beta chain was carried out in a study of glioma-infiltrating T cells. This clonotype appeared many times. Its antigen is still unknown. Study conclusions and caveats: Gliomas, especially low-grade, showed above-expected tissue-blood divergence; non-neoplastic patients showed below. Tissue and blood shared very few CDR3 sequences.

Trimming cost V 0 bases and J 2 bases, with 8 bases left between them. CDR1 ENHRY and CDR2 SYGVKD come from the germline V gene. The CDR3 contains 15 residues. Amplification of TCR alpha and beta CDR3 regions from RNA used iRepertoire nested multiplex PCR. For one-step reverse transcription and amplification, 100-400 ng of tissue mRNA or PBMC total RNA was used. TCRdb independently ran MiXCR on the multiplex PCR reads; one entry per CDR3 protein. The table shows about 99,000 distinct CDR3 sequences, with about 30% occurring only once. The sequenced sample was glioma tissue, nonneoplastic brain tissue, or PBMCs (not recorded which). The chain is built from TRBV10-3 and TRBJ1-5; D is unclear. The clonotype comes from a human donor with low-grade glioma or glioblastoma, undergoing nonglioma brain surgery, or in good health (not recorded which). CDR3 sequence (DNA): TGTGCCATCAGTGAGTCAGAGGTTCGCAATCAGCCCCAGCATTTT. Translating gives CAISESEVRNQPQHF.